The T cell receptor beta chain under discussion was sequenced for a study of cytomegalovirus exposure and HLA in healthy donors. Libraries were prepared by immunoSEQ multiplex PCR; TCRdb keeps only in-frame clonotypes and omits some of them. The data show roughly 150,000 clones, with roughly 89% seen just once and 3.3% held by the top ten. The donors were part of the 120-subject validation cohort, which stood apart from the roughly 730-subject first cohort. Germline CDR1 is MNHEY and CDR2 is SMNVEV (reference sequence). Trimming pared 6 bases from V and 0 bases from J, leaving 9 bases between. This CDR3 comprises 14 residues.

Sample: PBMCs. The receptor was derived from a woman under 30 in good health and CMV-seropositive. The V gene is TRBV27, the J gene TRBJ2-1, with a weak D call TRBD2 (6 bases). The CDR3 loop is CASRDYGSYNEQFF. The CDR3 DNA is TGTGCCAGCAGGGACTACGGCTCCTACAATGAGCAGTTCTTC.